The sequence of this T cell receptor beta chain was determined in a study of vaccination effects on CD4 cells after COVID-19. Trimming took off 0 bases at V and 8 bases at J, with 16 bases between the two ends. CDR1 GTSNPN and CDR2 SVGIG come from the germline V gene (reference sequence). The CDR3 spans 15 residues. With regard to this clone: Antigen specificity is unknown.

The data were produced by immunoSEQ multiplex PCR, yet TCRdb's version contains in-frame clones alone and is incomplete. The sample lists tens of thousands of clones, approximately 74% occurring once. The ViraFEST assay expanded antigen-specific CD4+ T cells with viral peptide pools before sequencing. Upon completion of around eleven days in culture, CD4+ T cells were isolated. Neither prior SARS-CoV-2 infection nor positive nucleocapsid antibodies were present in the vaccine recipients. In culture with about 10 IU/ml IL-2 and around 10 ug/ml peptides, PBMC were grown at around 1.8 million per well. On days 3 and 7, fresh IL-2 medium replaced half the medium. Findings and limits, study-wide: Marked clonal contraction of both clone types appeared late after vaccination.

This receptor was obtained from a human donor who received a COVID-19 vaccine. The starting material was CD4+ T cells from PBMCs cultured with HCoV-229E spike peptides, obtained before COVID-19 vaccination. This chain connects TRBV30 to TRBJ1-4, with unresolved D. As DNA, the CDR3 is TGTGCCTGGAGTGTGCCCGGAGGGATTTTAGAAAAACTGTTTTTT. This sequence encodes CAWSVPGGILEKLFF.